These 23 T cell receptor beta chains originate from one sample sequenced in a study of blood T cell repertoires in COVID-19. The protocol was immunoSEQ multiplex PCR, while the TCRdb copy is restricted to in-frame clones and leaves out a portion. The sample lists about 46,000 clones, 80% to 90% seen once, with roughly 13% in the top ten. Material: peripheral blood. These receptors originate from a human donor with active COVID-19. The donor label of this sample is uncertain.

The chain joins TRBV4-3 to TRBJ2-4, with 11 nucleotides matching TRBD2. The junction had 6 bases not matched to a gene; V was cut back by 0 bases and J by 8 bases. CDR1 LGHNA and CDR2 YSLEER come from the germline V gene. The CDR3 has 16 amino acids. In nucleotides, the CDR3 is TGCGCCAGCAGCCAAGATAGCGTAGCGGGAGGGGACATTCAGTACTTC. This sequence encodes CASSQDSVAGGDIQYF.

This clone was recorded only once. The rearrangement joins TRBV2 to TRBJ1-5, with 9 bases fitting TRBD1. The V gene end was trimmed by 5 bases and the J gene end by 7 bases; junction bases not matched to a gene: 3. There are 13 residues in the CDR3. CDR1 and CDR2 from the germline V gene are SNHLY and FYNNEI. In nucleotides, the CDR3 is TGTGCCAGCAGTTCACAGGGGGCCCAGCCCCAGCATTTT. It is translated as CASSSQGAQPQHF.

The chain has TRBV10-1 and TRBJ2-5; 9 bases are a match to TRBD2. Germline lookup yields CDR1 WNHNN and CDR2 SYGVQD (reference sequence). With V trimmed by 3 bases and J by 3 bases, 11 bases remained unmatched. This CDR3 contains 17 residues. This chain's CDR3 is CASSDPAGGPAKETQYF. The CDR3 nucleotides are TGCGCCAGCAGTGATCCAGCGGGGGGTCCAGCGAAAGAGACCCAGTACTTC.

The gene calls are TRBV29-1 and TRBJ2-1, with 8 bases aligning to TRBD1. V lost 1 base and J lost 1; bases outside the gene matches: 15. CDR1 and CDR2 from the germline V gene are SQVTM and ANQGSEA. The CDR3 is 19 residues long. CDR3 sequence: CSVEGYRGWAGLSYNEQFF. The CDR3 region has the DNA TGCAGCGTTGAAGGATACAGGGGGTGGGCGGGACTGTCCTACAATGAGCAGTTCTTC.

This clone occurred once. The chain employs TRBV5-8 and TRBJ1-5; D remains unclear. Trimming cost V 3 bases and J 11 bases, with 18 bases left between them. This CDR3 is built from 14 residues. Germline V CDR1 and CDR2: SGHTS, YDEGEE. CDR3 sequence reads: CASSSHGEAWAQHF. The CDR3 DNA reads as TGTGCCAGCAGCTCTCACGGTGAGGCATGGGCCCAGCATTTT.

The chain uses TRBV13 and TRBJ2-7; TRBD1 matches 9 bases. This CDR3 has 14 amino acids. The junction had 8 bases not matched to a gene; V was cut back by 4 bases and J by 7 bases. The germline CDR1 and CDR2 sequences are PRHDT and FYEKMQ (reference sequence). DNA for the CDR3: TGTGCCAGCAGCTGGGACAGGGTCACTCGTGAGCAGTACTTC. It yields the protein CASSWDRVTREQYF.

The chain recombines TRBV3-1 (or the pseudogene TRBV3-2) with TRBJ2-5; the D gene is possibly TRBD2 (5 bases). The CDR3 is made up of 13 amino acids. V lost 1 base, J lost 3 bases, and 6 bases lay in between. The germline V gene encodes CDR1 LGHDT and CDR2 YNNKEL (reference sequence). In DNA, the CDR3 is TGTGCCAGCAGCCAAGCGGGAAAAGAGACCCAGTACTTC. This encodes CASSQAGKETQYF.

The genes are TRBV7-2 and TRBJ2-5; 10 bases are shared with TRBD2. Germline lookup yields CDR1 SGHTA and CDR2 FQGNSA. The CDR3 spans 15 residues. The junction had 5 bases not matched to a gene; V was cut back by 2 bases and J by 5 bases. In DNA, the CDR3 is TGTGCCAGCAGCTTAAGCGGAGCGGGGGGGGAGACCCAGTACTTC. It yields the protein CASSLSGAGGETQYF.

The V call is TRBV28, the J call TRBJ2-2, with 8 bases fitting TRBD1. The CDR3 contains 14 residues. V shed 10 bases, J shed 4 bases, and the junction held 8 bases outside the gene matches. The germline gives CDR1 MDHEN, CDR2 SYDVKM. The CDR3 loop is CATFRTGSTGELFF. The CDR3 DNA sequence: TGTGCCACATTCCGGACAGGGTCCACCGGGGAGCTGTTTTTT.

This chain uses TRBV14 with TRBJ2-1; 8 bases match TRBD2. V was clipped by 4 bases and J by 10 bases; unmatched bases: 12. Germline V gene lookup returns CDR1 SGHDN and CDR2 FVKESK. This CDR3 spans 15 amino acids. CDR3 bases: TGTGCCAGCAGCCCCCCTCGGGGGGGGCGCTACGAGCAGTTCTTC. Amino acids: CASSPPRGGRYEQFF.

V and J are TRBV12-5 and TRBJ1-1; unclear D gene. In germline, CDR1 is LGHNT, CDR2 FRNRAP. The V and J ends lost 5 bases and 1 base respectively, with 14 bases between them. This CDR3 region has 15 residues. The CDR3 coding sequence is TGTGCTAGTGGTCCCGGGTTTGACTCGAACACTGAAGCTTTCTTT. Protein product: CASGPGFDSNTEAFF.

The V gene is TRBV7-3, the J gene TRBJ2-1; 9 nucleotides align to TRBD2. Trimming took 4 bases from V and 7 from J; bases not matched to a gene: 11. The CDR3 length is 16 residues. CDR1 is SGHTA and CDR2 is FQGTGA in the germline V gene. Written as DNA, the CDR3 is TGTGCCAGCAGCTCGACTAGCGGACTAGTAGGGAATGAGCAGTTCTTC. Its protein product is CASSSTSGLVGNEQFF.

The rearrangement links TRBV5-1 to TRBJ2-5; 10 nucleotides align to TRBD2. The V segment lost 1 base and the J segment 5 bases; nucleotides outside the gene matches: 5. Germline V CDR1 and CDR2: SGHRS, YFSETQ. There are 15 residues in the CDR3. The CDR3 here is CASSLWSSGGETQYF. The CDR3 nucleotides are TGCGCCAGCAGCTTGTGGTCTAGCGGGGGTGAGACCCAGTACTTC.

This clone was seen only once. The rearrangement joins TRBV28 to TRBJ1-5, with D possibly TRBD1 on 5 matching bases. The V end was cut by 5 bases, the J end by 3 bases, with 14 bases between. Germline values: CDR1 MDHEN, CDR2 SYDVKM. The CDR3 contains 15 residues. The CDR3 nucleotides read TGTGCCAGCAGTCCCGGACAAATCTTCAATCAGCCCCAGCATTTT. Protein product: CASSPGQIFNQPQHF.

The rearrangement links TRBV19 to TRBJ1-2; D unclear. The CDR3 covers 13 residues. Trimming shortened V by 9 bases and J by 8 bases, and 19 bases separated the two germline ends. Germline loops: CDR1 LNHDA, CDR2 SQIVND (reference sequence). The CDR3, as DNA: TGTGCCAGCGCCCGGGGTGGCGGTTGGGGCTACACCTTC. Protein product: CASARGGGWGYTF.

The rearrangement joins TRBV28 to TRBJ1-2; no firm D call. Deletions cut 6 bases from V and 8 bases from J, with 7 bases between. The CDR3 consists of 10 residues. Germline V gives CDR1 MDHEN, CDR2 SYDVKM. Here the CDR3 reads CASSEEGYTF. CDR3 nucleotides: TGTGCCAGCAGCGAGGAGGGCTACACCTTC.

The chain has TRBV5-1 and TRBJ2-3; 9 bases are shared with TRBD1. J was trimmed by 2 bases and V by 5 bases; bases with no gene match: 3. This CDR3 is 14 amino acids long. Germline assignment: CDR1 SGHRS and CDR2 YFSETQ. The CDR3 region has the DNA TGCGCCAGCAGTCGGGACAGGGTCACAGATACGCAGTATTTT. Its translation: CASSRDRVTDTQYF.

This rearrangement joins TRBV5-4 to TRBJ2-1; 8 bases agree with TRBD2. The CDR3 covers 15 residues. Germline V gene lookup returns CDR1 SGHNT and CDR2 YYREEE (reference sequence). With 3 bases clipped from V and 5 bases from J, the junction kept 7 bases outside the gene matches. For the CDR3, the DNA is TGTGCCAGCAGCTCGCCGGGAGGGTACAACAATGAGCAGTTCTTC. Translated, it gives CASSSPGGYNNEQFF.

This sequence joins TRBV10-3 and TRBJ2-7; 11 nucleotides align to TRBD2. The CDR3 sequence is 15 residues long. V lost 5 bases to trimming and J lost 1 base; unmatched junction nucleotides: 4. Germline V gene lookup returns CDR1 ENHRY and CDR2 SYGVKD. CDR3 residues: CAISFSGGASYEQYF. The CDR3 DNA reads TGTGCCATCAGTTTTAGCGGGGGGGCTTCCTACGAGCAGTACTTC.

For this clone: Other DNA sequences from this sample encode an identical CDR3 as well. The chain uses TRBV12-3 or TRBV12-4 and TRBJ1-1; D uncertain. The CDR3 runs 12 residues. Trimming cost V 3 bases and J 6 bases, with 8 bases left between them. DNA of the CDR3: TGTGCCAGCAGTTTCCTAGGTGCTGAAGCTTTCTTT. The encoded protein is CASSFLGAEAFF.

The chain recombines TRBV2 with TRBJ2-5; tentatively, D is TRBD1 (5 bases). The CDR3 loop spans 13 amino acids. Germline V gives CDR1 SNHLY, CDR2 FYNNEI. Trimming shortened V by 6 bases and J by 2 bases, and 10 bases separated the two germline ends. CDR3 protein: CASSSDSQETQYF. The CDR3 DNA reads TGTGCCAGCAGCTCTGACAGTCAAGAGACCCAGTACTTC.

The chain recombines TRBV5-1 with TRBJ2-5, with a weak D call TRBD2 (6 bases). Germline loops: CDR1 SGHRS, CDR2 YFSETQ. Trimming stripped 1 base from V and 1 base from J, with 11 bases between. The CDR3 totals 15 residues. The CDR3, as DNA: TGCGCCAGCAGCTTGAACACCGGGGGCCAAGAGACCCAGTACTTC. It is translated as CASSLNTGGQETQYF.

This clone is a singleton in its sample. The chain has TRBV30 and TRBJ1-2, with a weak D call TRBD1 (6 bases). Trimming removed 0 bases from V and 5 bases from J, with 13 bases in between. The CDR3 runs to 14 residues. The V gene's germline CDR1 is GTSNPN and CDR2 SVGIG (reference sequence). The CDR3 loop is CAWSVLKTGYGYTF. The CDR3 DNA is TGTGCCTGGAGTGTACTCAAAACAGGGTATGGCTACACCTTC.